This paragraph reports one T cell receptor beta chain. The antigen is undetermined. Germline CDR1 is MNHEY and CDR2 is SVGEGT. The CDR3 is made up of 18 amino acids. The junction had 9 bases not matched to a gene; V was cut back by 6 bases and J by 3 bases. The data stem from a study of blood T cells in healthy people across ages. Study summary: Capture via template switching afforded approximately one barcoded beta molecule per two T cells.

The study drew donors from healthy Caucasian individuals in Russia aged roughly 6 to 90. The second PCR ran roughly 6 to 11 cycles with a sample-barcoded 5' primer and J-beta primers. One entry per CDR3 protein, called by TCRdb with MiXCR from the 5' RACE reads. The sample records roughly 1.6 million distinct CDR3 sequences, 34% being singletons. Study observations and caveats: PBMC samples, being unsorted, prevented any conclusive comparison of naive and antigen-experienced cells. CMV status of donors was not determined, possibly confounding expanded clonotype changes.

The sequence came from a woman younger than 45 in good health. The source material was blood. The chain links TRBV6-2 or TRBV6-3 to TRBJ2-1; the match to TRBD2 covers 15 bases. CDR3 DNA: TGTGCCAGCAGGACTCGGACTAGCGGGAGGGGGGTCTACAATGAGCAGTTCTTC. Protein sequence: CASRTRTSGRGVYNEQFF.